Listed below are T cell receptor beta chains from one sample, sequenced in a study of T cell changes during pregnancy in multiple sclerosis. The table came from immunoSEQ multiplex PCR; TCRdb's copy has only in-frame clones and leaves some out. Counted here are fewer than 50,000 clones, 85% to 95% occurring once; the ten biggest clones make up roughly 5%. The starting material was CD8+ T cells from peripheral blood mononuclear cells, obtained before pregnancy. The receptor set was obtained from a female donor with multiple sclerosis, enrolled in a pregnancy study. The CDR3 runs from the conserved cysteine through the conserved F or W. The D gene is left open where the match is weak. A clone size is listed for some rows: how often the clone was seen (once, few, many), or a class if it is expanded.

abundance: NA; j_gene: TRBJ2-1; d_gene: TRBD1; v_gene: TRBV5-6; CDR3aa: CASRGDRVNEQFF; CDR3nt: TGTGCCAGCAGAGGGGACAGGGTTAATGAGCAGTTCTTC
abundance: NA; j_gene: TRBJ1-3; d_gene: NA; v_gene: TRBV2; CDR3aa: CASSESGGSPGNTIYF; CDR3nt: TGTGCCAGCAGTGAATCCGGCGGTTCACCTGGAAACACCATATATTTT
abundance: NA; j_gene: TRBJ1-1; d_gene: TRBD1; v_gene: TRBV19; CDR3aa: CASSTGEGVMNTEAFF; CDR3nt: TGTGCCAGTTCGACAGGGGAGGGGGTCATGAACACTGAAGCTTTCTTT
abundance: NA; j_gene: TRBJ2-1; d_gene: TRBD2; v_gene: TRBV18; CDR3aa: CASSGGAGNEQFF; CDR3nt: TGTGCCAGCTCTGGGGGAGCGGGGAATGAGCAGTTCTTC
abundance: NA; j_gene: TRBJ1-1; d_gene: TRBD1; v_gene: TRBV4-3; CDR3aa: CASSQDRAGGEAFF; CDR3nt: TGCGCCAGCAGCCAAGATAGGGCAGGGGGTGAAGCTTTCTTT
abundance: NA; j_gene: TRBJ1-1; d_gene: NA; v_gene: TRBV13; CDR3aa: CASRGGTEAFF; CDR3nt: TGTGCCAGCAGAGGAGGGACTGAAGCTTTCTTT
abundance: NA; j_gene: TRBJ2-3; d_gene: TRBD2; v_gene: TRBV27; CDR3aa: CASSLPGGRGDTQYF; CDR3nt: TGTGCCAGCAGTTTACCGGGAGGACGTGGAGATACGCAGTATTTT
abundance: NA; j_gene: TRBJ2-1; d_gene: NA; v_gene: TRBV28; CDR3aa: CASSLFAVSSYNEQFF; CDR3nt: TGTGCCAGCAGTTTATTTGCGGTAAGCTCCTACAATGAGCAGTTCTTC
abundance: few; j_gene: TRBJ1-1; d_gene: NA; v_gene: TRBV6-5; CDR3aa: CASTMGGHTEAFF; CDR3nt: TGTGCCAGCACTATGGGGGGGCACACTGAAGCTTTCTTT
abundance: NA; j_gene: TRBJ2-7; d_gene: TRBD2; v_gene: TRBV5-1; CDR3aa: CASSRTSGSFYEQYF; CDR3nt: TGCGCCAGCAGCAGGACTAGCGGGAGTTTCTACGAGCAGTACTTC
abundance: NA; j_gene: TRBJ2-1; d_gene: TRBD2; v_gene: TRBV2; CDR3aa: CASLLAGGSYNEQFF; CDR3nt: TGTGCCAGCCTACTAGCGGGAGGCTCCTACAATGAGCAGTTCTTC
abundance: NA; j_gene: TRBJ1-5; d_gene: NA; v_gene: TRBV19; CDR3aa: CASSNSIYQPQHF; CDR3nt: TGTGCCAGTAGTAACAGTATCTATCAGCCCCAGCATTTT
abundance: NA; j_gene: TRBJ2-5; d_gene: TRBD2; v_gene: TRBV9; CDR3aa: CASSVAILGTSGSETQYF; CDR3nt: TGTGCCAGCAGCGTAGCTATCCTAGGGACTAGCGGGAGCGAGACCCAGTACTTC
abundance: NA; j_gene: TRBJ1-2; d_gene: TRBD1; v_gene: TRBV27; CDR3aa: CASSLSTGGGYGYTF; CDR3nt: TGTGCCAGCAGTCTTTCGACAGGGGGCGGCTATGGCTACACCTTC
abundance: NA; j_gene: TRBJ2-7; d_gene: TRBD2; v_gene: TRBV10-3; CDR3aa: CAIGTSGSRWEQYF; CDR3nt: TGTGCCATAGGGACTAGCGGGAGTAGGTGGGAGCAGTACTTC
abundance: NA; j_gene: TRBJ2-3; d_gene: TRBD2; v_gene: TRBV7-2; CDR3aa: CASSLDAGVWDTQYF; CDR3nt: TGTGCCAGCAGCTTAGATGCGGGAGTCTGGGATACGCAGTATTTT
abundance: NA; j_gene: TRBJ2-3; d_gene: TRBD1; v_gene: TRBV7-2; CDR3aa: CASSLRGRSTDTQYF; CDR3nt: TGTGCCAGCAGCCTCAGGGGGCGCAGCACAGATACGCAGTATTTT
abundance: NA; j_gene: TRBJ1-5; d_gene: TRBD1; v_gene: TRBV16; CDR3aa: CASSQGTGIALSQPQHF; CDR3nt: TGTGCCAGCAGCCAAGGGACAGGCATCGCGTTGAGTCAGCCCCAGCATTTT
abundance: NA; j_gene: TRBJ2-1; d_gene: TRBD1; v_gene: TRBV19; CDR3aa: CASSLRQGDNEQFF; CDR3nt: TGTGCCAGTAGTCTCCGACAGGGGGACAATGAGCAGTTCTTC
abundance: NA; j_gene: TRBJ2-2; d_gene: TRBD2; v_gene: TRBV7-6; CDR3aa: CASSSSSGKLIVGELFF; CDR3nt: TGTGCCAGCAGCTCCTCTAGCGGGAAGTTGATCGTCGGGGAGCTGTTTTTT
abundance: NA; j_gene: TRBJ2-3; d_gene: NA; v_gene: TRBV7-9; CDR3aa: CASSPPIGGTSPDTQYF; CDR3nt: TGTGCCAGCAGCCCCCCCATAGGAGGCACCTCGCCAGATACGCAGTATTTT
abundance: NA; j_gene: TRBJ2-1; d_gene: NA; v_gene: TRBV2; CDR3aa: CASSPRNQFF; CDR3nt: TGTGCCAGCAGTCCCAGGAACCAGTTCTTC
abundance: NA; j_gene: TRBJ1-1; d_gene: NA; v_gene: TRBV14; CDR3aa: CASSLLGGGTEAFF; CDR3nt: TGTGCCAGCAGCCTCCTCGGCGGGGGAACTGAAGCTTTCTTT
abundance: few; j_gene: TRBJ2-2; d_gene: TRBD2; v_gene: TRBV11-2; CDR3aa: CASSFLREQAGELFF; CDR3nt: TGTGCCAGCAGCTTTTTGCGGGAGCAGGCCGGGGAGCTGTTTTTT
abundance: NA; j_gene: TRBJ2-3; d_gene: TRBD1; v_gene: TRBV27; CDR3aa: CASIGTGGTDTQYF; CDR3nt: TGTGCCAGCATCGGGACAGGGGGCACAGATACGCAGTATTTT
abundance: NA; j_gene: TRBJ2-5; d_gene: NA; v_gene: TRBV10-3; CDR3aa: CAISDSSMETQYF; CDR3nt: TGTGCCATCAGTGATTCTAGCATGGAGACCCAGTACTTC
abundance: NA; j_gene: TRBJ1-1; d_gene: NA; v_gene: TRBV4-1; CDR3aa: CASSQVLGLNTEAFF; CDR3nt: TGCGCCAGCAGCCAAGTTCTGGGCTTGAACACTGAAGCTTTCTTT
abundance: NA; j_gene: TRBJ2-3; d_gene: NA; v_gene: TRBV7-2; CDR3aa: CASSLPGHSTDTQYF; CDR3nt: TGTGCCAGCAGCTTACCCGGACATAGCACAGATACGCAGTATTTT
abundance: NA; j_gene: TRBJ2-1; d_gene: TRBD2; v_gene: TRBV11-2; CDR3aa: CASSATSGGSYNEQFF; CDR3nt: TGTGCCAGCAGCGCCACTAGCGGTGGCTCCTACAATGAGCAGTTCTTC
abundance: NA; j_gene: TRBJ2-3; d_gene: NA; v_gene: TRBV27; CDR3aa: CASRGTSTQYF; CDR3nt: TGTGCCAGCAGGGGCACCAGTACGCAGTATTTT
abundance: NA; j_gene: TRBJ2-3; d_gene: NA; v_gene: TRBV11-1; CDR3aa: CASSPWASADTQYF; CDR3nt: TGTGCCAGCAGCCCCTGGGCCTCCGCGGATACGCAGTATTTT
abundance: once; j_gene: TRBJ2-7; d_gene: NA; v_gene: TRBV15; CDR3aa: CATSRVLRGRTQDEQYF; CDR3nt: TGTGCCACCAGCAGAGTACTTCGAGGCCGAACGCAAGACGAGCAGTACTTC
abundance: NA; j_gene: TRBJ2-1; d_gene: TRBD2; v_gene: TRBV27; CDR3aa: CASSWGLATEQFF; CDR3nt: TGTGCCAGCAGTTGGGGACTAGCGACTGAGCAGTTCTTC
abundance: NA; j_gene: TRBJ1-4; d_gene: TRBD1; v_gene: TRBV27; CDR3aa: CASRSLQGQNEKLFF; CDR3nt: TGTGCCAGCAGATCATTACAGGGGCAAAATGAAAAACTGTTTTTT
abundance: NA; j_gene: TRBJ1-2; d_gene: NA; v_gene: TRBV7-9; CDR3aa: CASSLSEGVGYTF; CDR3nt: TGTGCCAGCAGCTTAAGTGAGGGGGTTGGCTACACCTTC
abundance: NA; j_gene: TRBJ2-2; d_gene: NA; v_gene: TRBV10-1; CDR3aa: CASSGASGELFF; CDR3nt: TGCGCCAGCAGTGGCGCGTCCGGGGAGCTGTTTTTT
abundance: NA; j_gene: TRBJ1-3; d_gene: NA; v_gene: TRBV7-9; CDR3aa: CASSLAIGGGNTIYF; CDR3nt: TGTGCCAGCAGCTTAGCAATCGGGGGTGGAAACACCATATATTTT
abundance: NA; j_gene: TRBJ2-7; d_gene: TRBD1; v_gene: TRBV4-1; CDR3aa: CASSQEAGGGSYEQYF; CDR3nt: TGCGCCAGCAGCCAAGAAGCAGGGGGCGGTAGCTACGAGCAGTACTTC
abundance: NA; j_gene: TRBJ2-5; d_gene: TRBD1; v_gene: TRBV10-3; CDR3aa: CAISESTGDDQETQYF; CDR3nt: TGTGCCATCAGTGAGTCGACAGGGGACGACCAAGAGACCCAGTACTTC